These 22 T cell receptor beta chains originate from one sample sequenced in a study of shared clonotypes between healthy human individuals. Using immunoSEQ multiplex PCR, the repertoire was profiled, and TCRdb retains in-frame clones only, with some absent. The sample shows around 2,000,000 clones, approximately 95% of them seen only once. Sequencing was carried out using naive CD4+ T cells sorted from blood. Subset denoted: CD45RA+ positively selected. These receptors all stem from a man between 18 and 35 years old in good health.

The J gene is TRBJ2-3, the V gene TRBV11-3; 13 bases align to TRBD2. From germline, CDR1 is SGHNT and CDR2 YENEEA. The CDR3 runs to 16 residues. The V segment lost 3 bases and the J segment 3 bases; nucleotides outside the gene matches: 3. The CDR3 sequence: CASSLGTSGMTDTQYF. The DNA for the CDR3 is TGTGCCAGCAGCTTGGGGACTAGCGGGATGACAGATACGCAGTATTTT.

This rearrangement joins TRBV19 to TRBJ1-5; D is ambiguous. The CDR3 runs 11 residues. The V end was cut by 7 bases, the J end by 9 bases, with 10 bases between. The germline gives CDR1 LNHDA, CDR2 SQIVND (reference sequence). CDR3 protein: CASNAAGPQHF. The CDR3 DNA sequence: TGTGCCAGTAACGCCGCCGGGCCCCAGCATTTT.

The chain couples TRBV18 to TRBJ1-2; TRBD1 agrees at 7 bases. The J segment lost 7 bases and the V segment lost 2 bases, leaving 7 bases of the junction unmatched. This CDR3 region has 14 residues. The germline V gene encodes CDR1 KGHSH and CDR2 LQKENI. The CDR3 loop reads CASSPETGSGGYTF. The CDR3 DNA follows: TGTGCCAGCTCACCAGAGACAGGGTCTGGTGGCTACACCTTC.

The chain combines TRBV7-8 with TRBJ2-7; D is unresolved. Germline CDR1 SGHVS, CDR2 FQNEAQ. CDR3 length equals 11 residues. Trimming took 3 bases from V and 7 from J, leaving 7 bases between them. CDR3 sequence: CASSFLVEQYF. DNA for the CDR3: TGTGCCAGCAGCTTTTTGGTAGAGCAGTACTTC.

This chain's CDR3 is CSVEVNPGDIQYF. CDR3 DNA: TGCAGCGTTGAAGTCAATCCTGGGGACATTCAGTACTTC. V and J are TRBV29-1 and TRBJ2-4; D unresolved. Per the germline V gene, CDR1 is SQVTM and CDR2 is ANQGSEA. The CDR3 is 13 amino acids. With 1 base removed from V and 8 bases from J, the gap between germline ends came to 12 bases.

The chain joins TRBV7-9 to TRBJ1-3; D call uncertain. The CDR3 sequence is 12 residues long. Germline CDR1 SEHNR, CDR2 FQNEAQ (reference sequence). With 2 bases removed from V and 11 bases from J, the gap between germline ends came to 10 bases. CDR3: CASSLSWSAIYF. CDR3 sequence (DNA): TGTGCCAGCAGCTTATCATGGTCTGCCATATATTTT.

As to this clone: One end of the junction is discordant with germline, which a read error may explain. CDR3 bases: TGTGCCAGCAACTTAGCGTCCCCCGGCGGGGGTGGAACTGAAGCTTTCTTT. It specifies CASNLASPGGGGTEAFF. The rearrangement joins TRBV7-8 to TRBJ1-1, with D maybe TRBD1 (5 bases). CDR1 and CDR2 (germline): SGHVS, FQNEAQ. The CDR3 loop spans 17 amino acids. The full variable domain, completed using reference TRBV7-8 and TRBJ1-1, is GAGVSQSPRYKVAKRGQDVALRCDPISGHVSLFWYQQALGQGPEFLTYFQNEAQLDKSGLPSDRFFAERPEGSVSTLKIQRTQQEDSAVYLCASNLASPGGGGTEAFFGQGTRLTVV.

The V call is TRBV9, the J call TRBJ2-5; TRBD1 might be the D (5 bases). Trimming removed 2 bases from V and 3 bases from J, with 11 bases in between. The germline V gene encodes CDR1 SGDLS and CDR2 YYNGEE. CDR3 length: 14 residues. The CDR3 DNA sequence: TGTGCCAGCAGCGTTCAGGGATGGAAAGAGACCCAGTACTTC. Protein product: CASSVQGWKETQYF.

The sample holds one count of this clone. The chain carries TRBV7-3 and TRBJ2-2; D call uncertain. Germline V gene sequence: CDR1 SGHTA, CDR2 FQGTGA. The V gene lost 3 bases and the J gene lost 6 bases, with 8 bases spanning the gap. The CDR3 has 13 amino acids. CDR3 in DNA: TGTGCCAGCAGCTTTCGTATGGCCGGGGAGCTGTTTTTT. Translated: CASSFRMAGELFF.

The chain recombines TRBV18 with TRBJ2-3; tentative D call: TRBD1 (6 bases). V gave up 3 bases and J gave up 0 bases, with 10 bases separating them. The CDR3 sequence is 15 residues long. Germline CDR1 reads KGHSH; CDR2 reads LQKENI. CDR3 coding DNA: TGTGCCAGCTCACCTTTACAGGGTAGCACAGATACGCAGTATTTT. It codes for CASSPLQGSTDTQYF.

This chain links TRBV7-3 with TRBJ2-2; 9 bases fit TRBD2. Germline lookup yields CDR1 SGHTA and CDR2 FQGTGA. Unmatched junction bases numbered 8, after V lost 5 bases and J lost 7 bases. The length of the CDR3 is 15 residues. Here the CDR3 reads CASSPGGLAGGELFF. As DNA, the CDR3 is TGTGCCAGCAGCCCAGGGGGACTAGCAGGCGGGGAGCTGTTTTTT. Full variable domain (outside the CDR3, taken from reference TRBV7-3 and TRBJ2-2): GAGVSQTPSNKVTEKGKYVELRCDPISGHTALYWYRQSLGQGPEFLIYFQGTGAADDSGLPNDRFFAVRPEGSVSTLKIQRTERGDSAVYLCASSPGGLAGGELFFGEGSRLTVL.

The chain couples TRBV10-1 to TRBJ2-5, with 10 bases identical to TRBD1. The V segment lost 4 bases and the J segment 4 bases; nucleotides outside the gene matches: 3. CDR3 size: 14 residues. In germline, CDR1 is WNHNN, CDR2 SYGVQD (reference sequence). The CDR3 sequence: CASSGGQGVETQYF. Written as DNA, the CDR3 is TGCGCCAGCAGTGGAGGACAGGGGGTAGAGACCCAGTACTTC.

This clone was recorded once. The J gene is TRBJ2-7, the V gene TRBV2; no clear D. Germline V lookup: CDR1 SNHLY, CDR2 FYNNEI. V was pared by 5 bases and J by 0 bases, with 5 bases between. The CDR3 length is 12 residues. DNA for the CDR3: TGTGCCAGCAGTACGGTCTCCTACGAGCAGTACTTC. This encodes CASSTVSYEQYF.

The J gene is TRBJ2-1, the V gene TRBV11-2, with 12 positions matching TRBD2. The CDR3 totals 16 residues. Trimming took 5 bases from V and 0 from J; bases not matched to a gene: 2. Germline values: CDR1 SGHAT, CDR2 FQNNGV. The CDR3 DNA reads as TGTGCCAGCAGCCTAGCGGGAGGGAGCTCCTACAATGAGCAGTTCTTC. Translated: CASSLAGGSSYNEQFF.

This clone was seen just once. Compared with germline, one end of the junction differs, possibly owing to a read error. CDR3 sequence (DNA): TGTGCTAGCAGCAATGACAGGTACAATGAGCAGTTCTTC. Its protein is CASSNDRYNEQFF. The gene calls are TRBV7-7 and TRBJ2-1; weak D call: TRBD1 (6 bases). Germline-derived CDR1 and CDR2 are SSHAT and FNYEAQ (reference sequence). The CDR3 has 13 residues.

The rearrangement uses TRBV6-1 and TRBJ1-1; no clear D. CDR3 length: 13 residues. V was trimmed by 5 bases and J by 5 bases, leaving 12 bases between them. Germline CDR1 is MNHNS and CDR2 is SASEGT. CDR3 bases: TGTGCCAGCAGTACAACCAGGAGTACTGAAGCTTTCTTT. Translation: CASSTTRSTEAFF.

The chain employs TRBV30 and TRBJ1-6, with 8 bases that match TRBD1. The V and J ends lost 3 bases and 3 bases, in that order; junction bases with no gene match: 4. Per germline, CDR1 GTSNPN and CDR2 SVGIG (reference sequence). The CDR3 contains 15 residues. The CDR3: CAWRGDRSYNSPLHF. The CDR3 bases are TGTGCCTGGAGGGGGGACAGGAGCTATAATTCACCCCTCCACTTT.

This rearrangement joins TRBV7-9 to TRBJ1-4, with 8 nucleotides matching TRBD1. This CDR3 has 17 amino acids. With 0 bases clipped from V and 3 bases from J, the junction kept 6 bases outside the gene matches. From germline, CDR1 is SEHNR and CDR2 FQNEAQ (reference sequence). The DNA of the CDR3 is TGTGCCAGCAGCTTAGCGACTCCGACAGGGGCTAATGAAAAACTGTTTTTT. This encodes CASSLATPTGANEKLFF.

The chain links TRBV5-4 to TRBJ2-2, with D possibly matching TRBD2 (6 bases). The CDR3 runs 16 residues. Germline lookup yields CDR1 SGHNT and CDR2 YYREEE (reference sequence). V lost 4 bases to trimming and J lost 1 base, with 14 bases between them. DNA of the CDR3: TGTGCCAGCAGCGGTGGACTAACTGTGAACACCGGGGAGCTGTTTTTT. Protein product: CASSGGLTVNTGELFF.

The chain uses TRBV13 and TRBJ2-1; D is perhaps TRBD2 (5 bases). This CDR3 region has 14 residues. The V and J ends lost 8 bases and 1 base respectively, with 12 bases between them. The germline CDR1 and CDR2 sequences are PRHDT and FYEKMQ (reference sequence). The CDR3 protein is CASLLARSYNEQFF. The DNA of the CDR3 is TGTGCCAGCCTCTTAGCGCGTTCCTACAATGAGCAGTTCTTC.

CDR3 in amino acids: CASSTRQQETQYF. CDR3 nucleotides: TGTGCCAGTAGTACCAGACAGCAAGAGACCCAGTACTTC. V gene TRBV19 combines with J gene TRBJ2-5; D may be TRBD1 (5 bases). Trimming cost V 4 bases and J 2 bases, with 8 bases left between them. The germline V gene encodes CDR1 LNHDA and CDR2 SQIVND (reference sequence). This CDR3 comprises 13 residues. Together with reference TRBV19 and TRBJ2-5, the CDR3 gives the full variable domain: DGGITQSPKYLFRKEGQNVTLSCEQNLNHDAMYWYRQDPGQGLRLIYYSQIVNDFQKGDIAEGYSVSREKKESFPLTVTSAQKNPTAFYLCASSTRQQETQYFGPGTRLLVL.

This rearrangement joins TRBV7-9 to TRBJ1-1; a possible D gene is TRBD1 (5 bases). This CDR3 has 16 amino acids. V was pared by 5 bases and J by 3 bases, with 19 bases between. The germline CDR1 and CDR2 sequences are SEHNR and FQNEAQ (reference sequence). Written as DNA, the CDR3 is TGTGCCAGCAGCAAAACCGGGACCCGTACGTACACTGAAGCTTTCTTT. It translates to CASSKTGTRTYTEAFF. The full variable domain, with the rest looked up from reference TRBV7-9 and TRBJ1-1, is DTGVSQNPRHKITKRGQNVTFRCDPISEHNRLYWYRQTLGQGPEFLTYFQNEAQLEKSRLLSDRFSAERPKGSFSTLEIQRTEQGDSAMYLCASSKTGTRTYTEAFFGQGTRLTVV.